This paragraph reports one TCR beta chain. The count of this clonotype is one. Its cognate antigen has yet to be identified. It has no much larger one-base neighbor in the sample; base qualities were not kept. After removal of 4 bases from V and 2 bases from J, the junction retains 7 bases not matched to a gene. CDR1 and CDR2 are drawn from the germline V gene: SNHLY, FYNNEI. Taken from cysteine to phenylalanine, the CDR3 has 16 residues. Just the 48-base CDR3 DNA is kept, in frame starting at base 1. The library relied on PCR. The sequencing machine was an Illumina MiSeq. SMARTScribe reverse transcriptase and a 5' template-switch oligo, by which a universal priming site was added, were used for cDNA synthesis. Each cDNA molecule was tagged by a 12-nucleotide random unique molecular identifier (UMI) carried on the template-switch oligo. Chain-specific reverse primers targeted TCRbeta transcripts during reverse transcription. Leftover template-switch adapters were removed by uracil DNA glycosylase treatment, and cDNA was purified using a Qiagen MinElute kit. The first PCR ran for about 22 cycles with KAPA HiFi HotStart ReadyMix and step-out primers, divided among four 50 microliter reactions. Before any further amplification, the products of the first-round PCR were gel-purified. Illumina Nextera adapters were attached in a second PCR of roughly 8 cycles, and the libraries were then purified and pooled. The UMI barcode for each TCRbeta molecule was captured by a 50-nucleotide 5' read. Per the original workflow: Using the MIGEC toolkit, reads were grouped by UMI into consensus reads. Forward and reverse consensus reads were merged with PEAR to produce final reads. Identical UMI-sequence pairs found in more than one library were treated as cross-sample contamination and removed by a custom decontamination script. MIGMAP, a wrapper around IgBLAST, was used to carry out V(D)J assignment and CDR3 extraction. A TCR clonotype was defined by an identical V gene, J gene and CDR3 amino acid sequence; no sequencing was done for CDR1 and CDR2. TCRdb trimmed the raw reads at Q25, called clones with MiXCR and kept productive beta chains. All rows with the same CDR3 protein become a single entry with the most common DNA and genes. TCRdb, not the authors, supplied the V and J calls. This sample comprises more than 3,500 distinct CDR3 sequences, over 50% of them detected only once. Roughly 25% of the sample is held by the ten biggest clonotypes.

These data originate in a study of robustness of blood B and T cell sequencing (dated by TCRdb to between 2017 and 2018). Context from the whole study: The study was designed to determine how much peripheral blood is required to reliably characterize an individual's TCRbeta and IgG repertoires. In each of the roughly 9 independently drawn blood samples, both the TCRbeta and the IgG repertoires were quantified. For technical replicates, two replicate TCRbeta cDNA libraries were prepared from one shared RNA pool that came from a single 10 ml draw. The paper as a whole reports these results and caveats: Between the technical replicate libraries, 94.8% of the top 10,000 TCRbeta clonotypes in one library were also present in the other library. Evidence of cross-contamination, likely resulting from batch processing, was observed in one pair of TCRbeta libraries, and the UMI-sequence pairs shared between the two libraries were removed. When 3 or 4 tubes (roughly 26-45 ml blood) were combined, saturation was approached in coverage of the top 10,000 TCRbeta clonotypes. TCRbeta rarefaction curves did not fully plateau, suggesting under-sequencing or many low-abundance clonotypes. Overlap of rare TCRbeta clonotypes did not improve with pooling tubes, implying much larger blood volumes would be needed to capture them. Every single 10 ml sample contained the 1,000 most abundant TCRbeta clonotypes from the pooled draws. Immediate fractionation was required for EDTA tubes, so the use of EDTA tubes in multi-site collections was limited.

mRNA, which captures expressed receptors, was used instead of genomic DNA for quantification of TCRbeta repertoires. Leukocytes from the buffy coat were collected into Trizol, and RNA was extracted using the Direct-zol RNA MiniPrep Plus kit with no cell sorting. EDTA blood tubes were spun right away at 4 degrees C to separate plasma, buffy coat and red blood cells. Sequenced sample: peripheral blood. The chain is made from TRBV2 and TRBJ1-3; a stretch of 8 junction bases matches TRBD1. The source of this sequence is a human donor in good health. The sequenced DNA is TGTGCCAGCAGTGGCCGGACAGGGCACACTGGAAACACCATATATTTT. This encodes CASSGRTGHTGNTIYF.